This T cell receptor (beta chain) was documented in a study of T cells in Graves' hyperthyroidism and ophthalmopathy. Broader study findings: Appearing also in blood were most of the thyroid clonotypes expanded above 0.001. Ophthalmopathy prediction by the model preceded onset by a median roughly 6 months.

Amplified TCR beta CDR3 regions derived from RNA transcripts. First-round RT-PCR of the TCR CDR3 relied on the HTBI primer set. TCRdb re-called the multiplex PCR reads through MiXCR, storing one row per CDR3 protein. Of 200,000 to 250,000 distinct CDR3 sequences in the sample, around 26% are singletons; the top ten hold approximately 32%. With duration under 3 months, ophthalmopathy was active: Clinical Activity Score at least 3, NOSPECS at least 4. Every diagnosis used clinical symptoms, serum thyroxine and TRAb, thyroid ultrasound and orbital computed tomography. This clonotype appeared many times. The antigen remains unidentified. V trimming: 0 bases; J trimming: 4 bases; junction bases outside the gene matches: 0. The CDR3 has 13 amino acids. Per germline, CDR1 LGHNA and CDR2 YNFKEQ.

The chain couples TRBV4-2 to TRBJ2-7, with TRBD2 matching over 7 bases. Sequenced sample: blood. The sequence was obtained from a woman in her thirties or forties with Graves' ophthalmopathy. For the CDR3, the DNA is TGTGCCAGCAGCCAAGACGGGAGGTACGAGCAGTACTTC. Protein: CASSQDGRYEQYF.